Here is one TCR beta chain with its context. As yet, its antigen is unknown. The length of the CDR3 is 15 residues. The V end lost 4 bases, the J end lost 1 base, and 12 bases lay between the germline ends. The V gene's germline CDR1 is SGHNT and CDR2 YYREEE (reference sequence). The data originate from a study of T cells in localized non-small cell lung cancer. Overall study results and limits: Median around 56 top-100 tumor clones were shared with paired adjacent lung. Measurement of T cell clonality placed uninvolved adjacent lung highest, above the level in tumor.

Data came from immunoSEQ multiplex PCR; TCRdb stores just in-frame clones and leaves some out. The sample shows fewer than 35,000 clones, about 78% of them seen only once. Sequencing was performed on peripheral blood, taken before any cancer treatment. The TCR comes from a male donor older than 55 with stage II squamous cell lung carcinoma. The gene calls are TRBV5-4 and TRBJ1-3, with D perhaps matching TRBD1 (6 bases). The CDR3 loop is CASSVTQGSGNTIYF. The CDR3 DNA reads as TGTGCCAGCAGCGTCACCCAGGGGTCTGGAAACACCATATATTTT.